Ten or more counts support the clone carrying this TCR beta chain. Its target is unknown. Construction of TCR beta libraries was performed using quantitative 5'-RACE with molecular barcodes. TCRdb itself ran the 5' RACE reads through MiXCR, one entry per CDR3 protein. Of around 150,000 distinct CDR3 sequences in the sample, approximately 10% were seen once. These data originate in a study of CD8 T cells in ankylosing spondylitis. Overall study results and limits: Fewer than ten highly homologous variants made up a TCR beta motif, and this motif appeared characteristic of ankylosing spondylitis blood.

This CDR3 is 16 amino acids long. Trimming at V came to 3 bases and at J to 1 base, leaving 2 bases not matched to a gene. The germline gives CDR1 SQVTM, CDR2 ANQGSEA. Sequenced material: blood, either unsorted or a sorted T cell fraction (not recorded which). The rearrangement joins TRBV29-1 to TRBJ2-1; TRBD2 aligns across 14 bases. The receptor was derived from a male donor with ankylosing spondylitis or in good health (not recorded which). The CDR3 DNA reads TGCAGCGTTGACGGGACTAGCGGGAGATCCTACAATGAGCAGTTCTTC. This translates into CSVDGTSGRSYNEQFF.